This T cell receptor (beta chain) was documented in a study of blood T cell repertoires in COVID-19. Study summary: Material from acute and convalescent COVID-19 was sourced from the United States, Italy and Spain. Sample material is recorded as cDNA or gDNA derived from T cells, B-cell-depleted T cells, or PBMCs.

In the original workflow: Amplified reference gene primers provided the basis for estimating nucleated cell counts. TCRdb keeps only in-frame clones here, not all; method: immunoSEQ multiplex PCR. For V, J and clone size, that table is used; D and trimming come from the DNA. The data hold roughly 50,000 clones, with under 90% observed a single time. This clone was seen a few times. What was sequenced was peripheral blood. The TCR comes from a woman aged 55-69 years with acute or convalescent COVID-19.

The DNA of the CDR3 is TGTGCCAGCAGCTCCTCAGGGGGGGAGCAGTTCTTC. Its protein is CASSSSGGEQFF. V and J are TRBV7-3 and TRBJ2-1; TRBD1 might be the D (7 bases). The V gene's germline CDR1 is SGHTA and CDR2 FQGTGA. Trimming shortened V by 4 bases and J by 10 bases, and 11 bases separated the two germline ends. The CDR3 contains 12 residues. The whole variable domain, filled in from reference TRBV7-3 and TRBJ2-1, reads GAGVSQTPSNKVTEKGKYVELRCDPISGHTALYWYRQSLGQGPEFLIYFQGTGAADDSGLPNDRFFAVRPEGSVSTLKIQRTERGDSAVYLCASSSSGGEQFFGPGTRLTVL.